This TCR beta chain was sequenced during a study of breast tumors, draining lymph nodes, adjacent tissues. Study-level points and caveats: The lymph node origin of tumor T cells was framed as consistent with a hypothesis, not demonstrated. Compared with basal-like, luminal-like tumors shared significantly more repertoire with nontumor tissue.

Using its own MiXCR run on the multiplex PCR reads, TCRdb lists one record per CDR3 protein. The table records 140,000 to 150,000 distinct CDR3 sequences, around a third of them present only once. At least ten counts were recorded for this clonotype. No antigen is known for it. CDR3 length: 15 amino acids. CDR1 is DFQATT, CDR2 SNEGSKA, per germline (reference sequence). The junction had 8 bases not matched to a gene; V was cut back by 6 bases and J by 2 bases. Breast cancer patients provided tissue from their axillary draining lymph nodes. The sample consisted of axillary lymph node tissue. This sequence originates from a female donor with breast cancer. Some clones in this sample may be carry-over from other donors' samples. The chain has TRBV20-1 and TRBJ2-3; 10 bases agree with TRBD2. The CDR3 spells CSALAGLADTDTQYF. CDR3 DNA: TGCAGTGCCCTCGCCGGACTAGCGGACACAGATACGCAGTATTTT.